These 32 T cell receptor beta chains share one sample of origin, sequenced in a study of human T cells and chemical hapten exposure. From the RACE reads, TCRdb called clonotypes with MiXCR, one entry per CDR3 protein. This sample yields around 100,000 distinct CDR3 sequences, of which 9.5% to 12% are seen a single time; under 4.5% belongs to the top ten. The time point was: patch test 1, 2 weeks after DPC sensitization. Treatment: therapeutic diphenylcyclopropenone sensitization with weekly scalp DPC. The sample consisted of whole blood, taken in connection with sensitization to the hapten diphenylcyclopropenone (DPC). All receptors come from a woman aged 40-49 years with alopecia areata. Some clones in this sample may be carry-over from other donors' samples.

This clonotype was counted many times. The V call is TRBV12-3 or TRBV12-4, the J call TRBJ1-1, with D tentatively TRBD1 (5 bases). The CDR3 covers 13 residues. V lost 6 bases and J lost 0, with 8 bases in between. CDR3 protein: CASSLQVNTEAFF. For the CDR3, the DNA is TGTGCCAGCAGCTTACAGGTGAACACTGAAGCTTTCTTT.

This clonotype came up many times. The gene calls are TRBV7-2 and TRBJ2-3; D tentatively fits TRBD1 or TRBD2 (5 bases each). There are 14 residues in the CDR3. Germline CDR1 reads SGHTA; CDR2 reads FQGNSA. V was trimmed by 4 bases and J by 3 bases, leaving 11 bases between them. This CDR3 is CASSSDWGTDTQYF. DNA of the CDR3: TGTGCCAGCAGCTCAGATTGGGGGACAGATACGCAGTATTTT.

The chain links TRBV4-3 to TRBJ2-7; TRBD1 is a possible D gene (7 bases). V lost 6 bases and J lost 3, with 12 bases in between. Per germline, CDR1 LGHNA and CDR2 YSLEER. The CDR3 runs 13 residues. CDR3 DNA: TGCGCCAGCAGTGTCCAGGGGGGCTACGAGCAGTACTTC. This sequence encodes CASSVQGGYEQYF.

This clonotype was seen many times. The chain carries TRBV12-3 or TRBV12-4 and TRBJ2-3; a possible D gene is TRBD2 (5 bases). Trimming removed 10 bases at V and 2 bases at J, with 16 bases between. The CDR3 has 14 amino acids. The CDR3 here is CATALGPTTDTQYF. The CDR3 DNA is TGTGCCACCGCACTAGGGCCAACCACAGATACGCAGTATTTT.

This clonotype came up many times. The rearrangement uses TRBV5-4 and TRBJ1-2; D is perhaps TRBD1 (5 bases). This CDR3 has 13 residues. V was trimmed by 4 bases and J by 0 bases, leaving 7 bases between them. CDR1 and CDR2 from the germline V gene are SGHNT and YYREEE (reference sequence). The CDR3 here is CASSMGANYGYTF. The DNA of the CDR3 is TGTGCCAGCAGCATGGGGGCTAACTATGGCTACACCTTC.

To note about this clonotype: Relative to the germline gene, one junction end is altered; a read error may explain this. CDR3 sequence: CATSSTGSGWMKTEAFF. In DNA form, the CDR3 reads TGTGCCACCAGCAGCACGGGCTCGGGATGGATGAAAACTGAAGCTTTCTTT. J is TRBJ1-1 and V is TRBV15, with no clear D. Germline lookup yields CDR1 LNHNV and CDR2 YYDKDF (reference sequence). CDR3 length equals 17 residues.

This clonotype was counted at least ten times. The genes are TRBV6-5 and TRBJ1-2; D is unclear. V shed 4 bases and J shed 11 bases, with 14 bases lying between them. Germline assignment: CDR1 MNHEY and CDR2 SVGAGI. The length of the CDR3 is 12 residues. The CDR3 DNA sequence: TGTGCCAGCAGTTCAGGAGCCTATTTTTACACCTTC. This codes for CASSSGAYFYTF.

This clonotype turned up a few times. The chain joins TRBV5-1 to TRBJ2-5; the D gene could be TRBD1 or TRBD2 (5 bases each). This CDR3 is built from 14 residues. Germline V gene lookup returns CDR1 SGHRS and CDR2 YFSETQ. V was trimmed by 2 bases and J by 1 base, leaving 9 bases between them. In nucleotides, the CDR3 is TGCGCCAGCAGCTTATACGGGGCCCAAGAGACCCAGTACTTC. Translation: CASSLYGAQETQYF.

The rearrangement uses TRBV7-2 and TRBJ2-5; D not resolved. The CDR3 is 12 amino acids. The germline V and J ends were trimmed by 4 bases and 2 bases, with 5 bases remaining between them. Per germline, CDR1 SGHTA and CDR2 FQGNSA. CDR3 nucleotides: TGTGCCAGCAGCTCACAACAAGAGACCCAGTACTTC. Translation: CASSSQQETQYF. The whole variable domain, filled in from reference TRBV7-2 and TRBJ2-5, reads GAGVSQSPSNKVTEKGKDVELRCDPISGHTALYWYRQSLGQGLEFLIYFQGNSAPDKSGLPSDRFSAERTGGSVSTLTIQRTQQEDSAVYLCASSSQQETQYFGPGTRLLVL.

The rearrangement uses TRBV19 and TRBJ2-5; 8 nucleotides match TRBD1. Germline assignment: CDR1 LNHDA and CDR2 SQIVND (reference sequence). The CDR3 spans 15 residues. Trimming removed 6 bases from V and 4 bases from J; junction bases left unmatched: 10. The DNA for the CDR3 is TGTGCCAGTAGCCAGGACAGGGCACTTCTAGAGACCCAGTACTTC. Amino acids: CASSQDRALLETQYF. The variable domain in full, with the rest retrieved from reference TRBV19 and TRBJ2-5, is DGGITQSPKYLFRKEGQNVTLSCEQNLNHDAMYWYRQDPGQGLRLIYYSQIVNDFQKGDIAEGYSVSREKKESFPLTVTSAQKNPTAFYLCASSQDRALLETQYFGPGTRLLVL.

The chain combines TRBV7-2 with TRBJ2-5, with D hard to call. The CDR3 runs 15 residues. The ends were cut back, 0 bases at V and 2 bases at J, with 10 bases in the middle. Germline V gene lookup returns CDR1 SGHTA and CDR2 FQGNSA. CDR3 residues: CASSLAAVSQETQYF. The CDR3 nucleotides read TGTGCCAGCAGCTTAGCCGCAGTATCTCAAGAGACCCAGTACTTC.

Ten or more counts support this clonotype. This sequence joins TRBV10-3 and TRBJ2-5; 8 bases match TRBD1. CDR1 is ENHRY, CDR2 SYGVKD, per germline. The V segment lost 4 bases and the J segment 5 bases; nucleotides outside the gene matches: 9. This CDR3 is built from 15 residues. CDR3 region: CAISGSRGLGETQYF. The CDR3 region has the DNA TGTGCCATCAGTGGAAGCAGGGGGCTGGGGGAGACCCAGTACTTC.

This clonotype was seen repeatedly, ten times or more. The chain has TRBV6-5 and TRBJ2-4; TRBD2 agrees at 13 bases. Germline values: CDR1 MNHEY, CDR2 SVGAGI. CDR3 length equals 21 residues. V was pared by 0 bases and J by 4 bases, with 15 bases of the junction left unmatched. CDR3 region: CASSYSPPAGLAGAGKNIQYF. In DNA form, the CDR3 reads TGTGCCAGCAGTTACTCGCCCCCAGCAGGACTAGCGGGGGCCGGGAAAAACATTCAGTACTTC.

V is TRBV11-2 and J is TRBJ2-7, with D possibly matching TRBD2 (6 bases). Trimming shortened V by 5 bases and J by 6 bases, and 14 bases separated the two germline ends. CDR3 length equals 13 residues. Germline CDR1 SGHAT, CDR2 FQNNGV. CDR3 amino acids: CASSPGVSSEQYF. The CDR3 coding sequence is TGTGCCAGCAGCCCGGGGGTGTCTAGCGAGCAGTACTTC. Full variable domain (rest looked up from reference TRBV11-2 and TRBJ2-7): EAGVAQSPRYKIIEKRQSVAFWCNPISGHATLYWYQQILGQGPKLLIQFQNNGVVDDSQLPKDRFSAERLKGVDSTLKIQPAKLEDSAVYLCASSPGVSSEQYFGPGTRLTVT.

The chain uses TRBV7-2 and TRBJ2-7; D may match TRBD1 or TRBD2 (5 bases each). The germline gives CDR1 SGHTA, CDR2 FQGNSA. The CDR3 is made up of 13 amino acids. Trimming shortened V by 5 bases and J by 3 bases, and 11 bases separated the two germline ends. CDR3 bases: TGTGCCAGCAGCCCCGGGGACGGCTACGAGCAGTACTTC. Translation gives CASSPGDGYEQYF. The full variable domain, in which reference TRBV7-2 and TRBJ2-7 provide the parts outside the CDR3, is GAGVSQSPSNKVTEKGKDVELRCDPISGHTALYWYRQSLGQGLEFLIYFQGNSAPDKSGLPSDRFSAERTGGSVSTLTIQRTQQEDSAVYLCASSPGDGYEQYFGPGTRLTVT.

This clonotype was found a few times. This rearrangement joins TRBV6-1 to TRBJ1-5, with a weak D call TRBD1 (5 bases). The CDR3 is made up of 16 amino acids. V was pared by 2 bases and J by 10 bases, with 21 bases between. Germline V CDR1 and CDR2: MNHNS, SASEGT. The CDR3 DNA sequence: TGTGCCAGCAGTGAATCTGGCAGGGCCTTGGGGGGACCCCAGCATTTT. It specifies CASSESGRALGGPQHF.

This chain links TRBV6-2 or TRBV6-3 with TRBJ2-1; D ambiguous. The germline CDR1 and CDR2 sequences are MNHEY and SVGEGT. Trimming took 0 bases from V and 10 from J, leaving 7 bases between them. The CDR3 runs to 12 residues. The CDR3 is CASSYSIVEQFF. DNA for the CDR3: TGTGCCAGCAGTTACTCTATTGTGGAGCAGTTCTTC.

The rearrangement links TRBV18 to TRBJ2-4; no clear D. The CDR3 has 12 amino acids. The germline V and J ends were trimmed by 4 bases and 7 bases, with 8 bases remaining between them. Germline V CDR1 and CDR2: KGHSH, LQKENI. CDR3 DNA: TGTGCCAGCTCACGAGATTGGAACATTCAGTACTTC. It is translated as CASSRDWNIQYF.

The genes are TRBV28 and TRBJ1-4, with D maybe TRBD1 (6 bases). From germline, CDR1 is MDHEN and CDR2 SYDVKM. The CDR3 sequence is 12 residues long. Trimming pared 3 bases from V and 7 bases from J, leaving 6 bases between. The DNA of the CDR3 is TGTGCCAGCAGTTTGGGGGCTGAAAAACTGTTTTTT. Its translation is CASSLGAEKLFF.

The table lists this clonotype with a count of one. A read error may explain this, as a much larger clone is one base away. This is likely a read error, given that the CDR3 carries no conserved phenylalanine or tryptophan at its end. The rearrangement joins TRBV27 to TRBJ1-6; D might be TRBD1 (5 bases). V gave up 2 bases and J gave up 9 bases, with 17 bases separating them. Germline-derived CDR1 and CDR2 are MNHEY and SMNVEV (reference sequence). The CDR3 consists of 16 residues. The CDR3 nucleotides read TGTGCCAGCAGTTTAGCGTCAGGGCTAGGGCGTTCACCCCTCCACTTA. Protein: CASSLASGLGRSPLHL.

This chain uses TRBV24-1 with TRBJ2-2; weak D call: TRBD2 (7 bases). The CDR3 is made up of 14 amino acids. Germline-derived CDR1 and CDR2 are KGHDR and SFDVKD. Trimming stripped 7 bases from V and 8 bases from J, with 16 bases between. The CDR3 region is CATSPAGAIGELFF. The CDR3 DNA reads TGTGCCACCAGCCCCGCGGGGGCAATTGGGGAGCTGTTTTTT.

The sample holds many counts of this clonotype. This chain connects TRBV6-1 to TRBJ2-2; 9 nucleotides agree with TRBD2. J gave up 2 bases and V 6 bases, and 4 bases lay outside the gene matches. The CDR3 covers 15 residues. The V gene's germline CDR1 is MNHNS and CDR2 SASEGT. The CDR3 DNA is TGTGCCAGCAGGGCTAGCGGGACTAACACCGGGGAGCTGTTTTTT. Translation: CASRASGTNTGELFF.

This clonotype was picked up many times. The rearrangement links TRBV7-9 to TRBJ2-5; 15 bases line up with TRBD2. Germline V gene sequence: CDR1 SEHNR, CDR2 FQNEAQ (reference sequence). V gave up 5 bases and J gave up 4 bases; unmatched junction bases: 5. This CDR3 region has 16 residues. The CDR3 spells CASSPGLAGGPETQYF. The CDR3 bases are TGTGCCAGCAGCCCTGGACTAGCGGGAGGGCCAGAGACCCAGTACTTC.

This chain connects TRBV10-3 to TRBJ1-2; D remains ambiguous. V lost 2 bases to trimming and J lost 2 bases, with 12 bases between them. CDR1 is ENHRY, CDR2 SYGVKD, per germline. CDR3 length: 15 amino acids. CDR3 sequence: CAISEPGSPNYGYTF. The CDR3 DNA reads TGTGCCATCAGTGAGCCGGGCAGTCCCAACTATGGCTACACCTTC.

This clonotype showed up just a few times. V and J are TRBV5-1 and TRBJ2-1, with a tentative D call TRBD2 (5 bases). V was shortened by 4 bases and J by 10 bases, with 24 bases between the two germline ends. This CDR3 is 16 amino acids long. CDR1 is SGHRS and CDR2 is YFSETQ in the germline V gene. Here the CDR3 DNA reads TGCGCCAGCAGCCCACGGCACGGGATCGCCCCTAGCGAGCAGTTCTTC. It is translated as CASSPRHGIAPSEQFF.

The chain couples TRBV2 to TRBJ2-7; a possible D gene is TRBD1 (5 bases). The CDR3 length is 13 residues. CDR1 and CDR2 (germline): SNHLY, FYNNEI. V lost 5 bases to trimming and J lost 3 bases, with 11 bases between them. The CDR3 sequence is CASSHRFGYEQYF. The CDR3 bases are TGTGCCAGCAGTCACAGGTTTGGCTACGAGCAGTACTTC.

This clonotype has at least ten counts. The rearrangement uses TRBV6-5 and TRBJ2-2, with 8 bases identical to TRBD2. CDR3 size: 15 residues. Germline CDR1 is MNHEY and CDR2 is SVGAGI. J gave up 4 bases and V 4 bases, and 5 bases lay outside the gene matches. In DNA, the CDR3 is TGTGCCAGCAGTTCAGCGGGAGCGGGCACCGGGGAGCTGTTTTTT. Protein product: CASSSAGAGTGELFF.

At least ten counts were recorded for this clonotype. This chain uses TRBV9 with TRBJ2-1, with 8 bases identical to TRBD2. The CDR3 totals 15 residues. Germline CDR1 reads SGDLS; CDR2 reads YYNGEE. Trimming took 2 bases from V and 4 from J; bases not matched to a gene: 5. CDR3 loop: CASSVIRGGYNEQFF. The CDR3 DNA sequence: TGTGCCAGCAGCGTGATCCGGGGGGGTTACAATGAGCAGTTCTTC.

This clonotype was counted between two and nine times. This chain connects TRBV11-3 to TRBJ2-1; 9 positions agree with TRBD2. From germline, CDR1 is SGHNT and CDR2 YENEEA. Trimming at V came to 5 bases and at J to 3 bases, leaving 5 bases not matched to a gene. The CDR3 totals 15 residues. CDR3: CASSPGTSSYNEQFF. The CDR3, as DNA: TGTGCCAGCAGCCCCGGGACTAGCAGCTACAATGAGCAGTTCTTC.

This chain links TRBV9 with TRBJ2-2, with D perhaps TRBD1 (6 bases). CDR3 length: 18 amino acids. Per the germline V gene, CDR1 is SGDLS and CDR2 is YYNGEE. Trimming removed 3 bases at V and 1 base at J, with 19 bases between. The CDR3 nucleotides read TGTGCCAGCAGCGACCCTCCTCCCGGGACAAAGAACACCGGGGAGCTGTTTTTT. Residues: CASSDPPPGTKNTGELFF.

This clonotype has more than one count but fewer than ten. The chain employs TRBV6-2 or TRBV6-3 and TRBJ2-7; 10 bases fit TRBD2. The CDR3 has 18 amino acids. J gave up 0 bases and V 1 base, and 9 bases lay outside the gene matches. Germline V gene lookup returns CDR1 MNHEY and CDR2 SVGEGT. CDR3 bases: TGTGCCAGCAGTTACTTTCGGCTAGCGGGGGCCCACTCCTACGAGCAGTACTTC. Translation: CASSYFRLAGAHSYEQYF.

This clonotype showed up just a few times. The CDR3 loop reads CATKTGAALTDTQYF. In nucleotides, the CDR3 is TGTGCCACCAAGACGGGGGCCGCCCTCACAGATACGCAGTATTTT. The chain links TRBV15 to TRBJ2-3, with D possibly called TRBD1 or TRBD2 (6 bases each). The germline gives CDR1 LNHNV, CDR2 YYDKDF (reference sequence). This CDR3 is built from 15 residues. V dropped 7 bases and J dropped 2 bases, with 16 bases sitting between them.